The 23 T cell receptor beta chains presented below share a single source sample, sequenced in a study of human CD8 memory T cell subsets. Libraries for TCR beta were constructed using UMI-labeled 5' RACE. TCRdb reanalyzed the 5' RACE reads and collapses them to one entry per CDR3 protein, without DNA. The table for this sample gives around 10,000 distinct CDR3 sequences. The specimen was CD8+ T cells from PBMCs. The receptors shown here come from a human donor in good health.

According to its frequency, this clonotype is medium-sized. The V and J genes are TRBV20-1 and TRBJ2-1; the D call from TCRdb, TRBD2, cannot be confirmed without DNA. The CDR3 consists of 15 residues. Germline CDR1 is DFQATT and CDR2 is SNEGSKA (reference sequence). This CDR3 reads CSALERGAFYNEQFF.

This clonotype is deemed medium-sized by its frequency. The chain employs TRBV7-9 and TRBJ1-4; the D call from TCRdb, TRBD1, cannot be confirmed without DNA. CDR3 length equals 18 residues. CDR1 and CDR2 from the germline V gene are SEHNR and FQNEAQ (reference sequence). The CDR3: CASSSPEDGQGASEKLFF.

Judged by frequency, this clonotype is medium-sized. The chain links TRBV29-1 to TRBJ2-7. This CDR3 has 11 amino acids. Germline CDR1 SQVTM, CDR2 ANQGSEA. The CDR3 is CSVEESYEQYF.

The rearrangement joins TRBV20-1 to TRBJ2-1; TCRdb lists TRBD2, though no DNA is available to test this call. The CDR3 has 15 residues. CDR1 is DFQATT, CDR2 SNEGSKA, per germline (reference sequence). CDR3 sequence: CSAREDYWGDNEQFF.

The chain combines TRBV4-3 with TRBJ2-3; the D call from TCRdb, TRBD2, cannot be confirmed without DNA. The CDR3 contains 17 residues. From germline, CDR1 is LGHNA and CDR2 YSLEER. Here the CDR3 reads CASSQETSGDNTDTQYF.

The rearrangement joins TRBV29-1 to TRBJ1-2; absent DNA, TCRdb's TRBD1 call cannot be checked. This CDR3 is 11 amino acids long. Germline V CDR1 and CDR2: SQVTM, ANQGSEA. The CDR3 here is CSVDGGGGYTF.

The chain couples TRBV6-5 to TRBJ2-5; TCRdb picks TRBD1, but there is no DNA to check that call. The CDR3 consists of 16 residues. Per germline, CDR1 MNHEY and CDR2 SVGAGI. The chain's CDR3 is CASSTGQGKHQETQYF.

The genes are TRBV28 and TRBJ2-5. Germline loops: CDR1 MDHEN, CDR2 SYDVKM. The CDR3 runs 15 residues. Here the CDR3 reads CASSLLSRGDETQYF.

This clonotype is identified as medium-sized from frequency. The chain has TRBV29-1 and TRBJ2-7. The CDR3 runs to 11 residues. Germline values: CDR1 SQVTM, CDR2 ANQGSEA. CDR3 sequence: CSVEEAYEQYF.

The rearrangement links TRBV5-1 to TRBJ2-3; TCRdb's assignment of TRBD1 cannot be checked, as there is no DNA. CDR1 and CDR2 (germline): SGHRS, YFSETQ. The CDR3 consists of 15 residues. CDR3 amino acids: CASSLGQSSTDTQYF.

This clonotype is classed as medium-sized by frequency. This rearrangement joins TRBV7-9 to TRBJ2-3; as DNA is missing, the TRBD2 call by TCRdb cannot be tested. Germline V CDR1 and CDR2: SEHNR, FQNEAQ (reference sequence). This CDR3 contains 16 residues. The CDR3 loop reads CASSLVAGGHTDTQYF. The full variable domain, in which reference TRBV7-9 and TRBJ2-3 provide the parts outside the CDR3, is DTGVSQNPRHKITKRGQNVTFRCDPISEHNRLYWYRQTLGQGPEFLTYFQNEAQLEKSRLLSDRFSAERPKGSFSTLEIQRTEQGDSAMYLCASSLVAGGHTDTQYFGPGTRLTVL.

Its frequency marks this clonotype as medium-sized (0.01 to 0.1%). This sequence joins TRBV7-3 and TRBJ2-3; TCRdb proposes TRBD1, but this gene call is untestable without DNA. The CDR3 consists of 15 residues. Germline loops: CDR1 SGHTA, CDR2 FQGTGA. The chain's CDR3 is CASRTGGASTDTQYF.

This chain connects TRBV5-1 to TRBJ2-5; TCRdb's assignment of TRBD2 cannot be checked, as there is no DNA. CDR3 size: 16 residues. Germline CDR1 reads SGHRS; CDR2 reads YFSETQ. This CDR3 reads CASSLSLAGNQETQYF.

The V and J genes are TRBV20-1 and TRBJ2-1; TCRdb's D call of TRBD1 is untestable without DNA. Germline values: CDR1 DFQATT, CDR2 SNEGSKA (reference sequence). The CDR3 has 17 amino acids. Here the CDR3 reads CSARDGGQGRRMGEQFF.

The chain employs TRBV4-1 and TRBJ2-7. The CDR3 is made up of 16 amino acids. The germline CDR1 and CDR2 sequences are MGHRA and YSYEKL. CDR3 protein: CASSQDSRSPFYEQYF.

J is TRBJ2-7 and V is TRBV19; TCRdb reports TRBD2, a call that lacks DNA to check it against. The CDR3 is 12 residues long. Germline CDR1 and CDR2: LNHDA and SQIVND (reference sequence). The chain's CDR3 is CASRTSGGRQYF.

The rearrangement joins TRBV27 to TRBJ2-3; TCRdb outputs TRBD2, but without DNA this stays unchecked. This CDR3 comprises 15 residues. Germline V gene data show CDR1 as MNHEY and CDR2 as SMNVEV (reference sequence). This CDR3 reads CASSTLAGVMDTQYF.

The V call is TRBV19, the J call TRBJ1-1; the TRBD1 assignment by TCRdb is unverifiable without DNA. Germline V gene sequence: CDR1 LNHDA, CDR2 SQIVND (reference sequence). The CDR3 extends over 15 amino acids. This chain's CDR3 is CASSIDEWGGTEAFF. The variable domain in full, with the rest retrieved from reference TRBV19 and TRBJ1-1, is DGGITQSPKYLFRKEGQNVTLSCEQNLNHDAMYWYRQDPGQGLRLIYYSQIVNDFQKGDIAEGYSVSREKKESFPLTVTSAQKNPTAFYLCASSIDEWGGTEAFFGQGTRLTVV.

The J gene is TRBJ2-1, the V gene TRBV28; TCRdb names TRBD1, which stays unverified in the absence of DNA. CDR1 is MDHEN and CDR2 is SYDVKM in the germline V gene. The CDR3 covers 12 residues. The CDR3: CASSLPDRGRFF.

The chain joins TRBV19 to TRBJ2-2; TCRdb picks TRBD2, but there is no DNA to check that call. Germline CDR1 LNHDA, CDR2 SQIVND (reference sequence). CDR3 size: 15 residues. The chain's CDR3 is CATETSGRDTGELFF.

CDR3 in amino acids: CASSLVAGGEQYF. The V and J genes are TRBV7-8 and TRBJ2-7; TCRdb returns TRBD2, unconfirmable since there is no DNA. This CDR3 is 13 amino acids long. The germline CDR1 and CDR2 sequences are SGHVS and FQNEAQ.

According to its frequency, this clonotype is medium-sized. The chain joins TRBV20-1 to TRBJ1-5; the D call of TRBD1 rests on TCRdb alone, since no DNA is present to check it. Germline CDR1 reads DFQATT; CDR2 reads SNEGSKA (reference sequence). The CDR3 has 15 amino acids. CDR3: CSASDLPGSSQPQHF.

V gene TRBV6-5 combines with J gene TRBJ2-3; TCRdb's assignment of TRBD1 cannot be checked, as there is no DNA. CDR3 length equals 13 residues. Germline V CDR1 and CDR2: MNHEY, SVGAGI. The CDR3 is CASSQTVTDTQYF.